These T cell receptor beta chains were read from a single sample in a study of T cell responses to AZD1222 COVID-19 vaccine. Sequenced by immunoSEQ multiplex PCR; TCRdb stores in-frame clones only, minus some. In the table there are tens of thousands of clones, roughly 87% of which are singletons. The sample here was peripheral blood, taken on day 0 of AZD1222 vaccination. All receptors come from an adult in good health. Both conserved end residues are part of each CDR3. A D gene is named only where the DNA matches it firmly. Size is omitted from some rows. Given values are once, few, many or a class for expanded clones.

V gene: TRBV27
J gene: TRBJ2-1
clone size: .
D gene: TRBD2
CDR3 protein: CASSLLSGRANEQFF
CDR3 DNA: TGTGCCAGCAGTTTACTTAGCGGGAGAGCGAATGAGCAGTTCTTC

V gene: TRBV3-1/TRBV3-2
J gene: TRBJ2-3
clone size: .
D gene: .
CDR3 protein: CASSQQKGTDTQYF
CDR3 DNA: TGTGCCAGCAGCCAACAAAAAGGCACAGATACGCAGTATTTT

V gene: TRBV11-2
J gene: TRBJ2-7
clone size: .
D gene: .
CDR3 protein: CASSLALENPSLIKQYF
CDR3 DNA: TGTGCCAGCAGCTTAGCCCTTGAGAACCCCTCCCTCATCAAGCAGTACTTC

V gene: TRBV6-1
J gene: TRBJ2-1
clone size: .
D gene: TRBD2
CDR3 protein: CASSEMSSGNNEQFF
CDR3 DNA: TGTGCCAGCAGTGAAATGTCTAGCGGCAACAATGAGCAGTTCTTC

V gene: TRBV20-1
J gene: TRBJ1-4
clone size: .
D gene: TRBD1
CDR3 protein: CSAGQGEKLFF
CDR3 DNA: TGCAGTGCTGGACAGGGTGAAAAACTGTTTTTT

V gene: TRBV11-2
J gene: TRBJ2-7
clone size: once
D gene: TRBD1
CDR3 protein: CASSPRTGETYEQYF
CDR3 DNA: TGTGCCAGCAGCCCTAGGACAGGCGAAACCTACGAGCAGTACTTC

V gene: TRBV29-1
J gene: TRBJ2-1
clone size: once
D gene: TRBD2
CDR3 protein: CSVDREGFNEQFF
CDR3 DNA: TGCAGCGTTGACCGGGAGGGTTTCAATGAGCAGTTCTTC

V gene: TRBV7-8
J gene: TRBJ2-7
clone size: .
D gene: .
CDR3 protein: CASSTVLTGSSYEQYF
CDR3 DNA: TGTGCCAGCAGCACCGTTCTCACAGGCAGCTCCTACGAGCAGTACTTC

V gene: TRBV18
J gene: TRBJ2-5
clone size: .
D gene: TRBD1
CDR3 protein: CASSSTGGDQETQYF
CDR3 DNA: TGTGCCAGCTCATCGACAGGGGGGGACCAAGAGACCCAGTACTTC

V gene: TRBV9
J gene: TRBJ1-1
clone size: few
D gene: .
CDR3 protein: CASSDPPPDEAFF
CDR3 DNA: TGTGCCAGCAGCGACCCCCCCCCTGATGAAGCTTTCTTT

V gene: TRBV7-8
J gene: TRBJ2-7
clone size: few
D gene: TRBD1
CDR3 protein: CASSPPGQGFRRVTYEQYF
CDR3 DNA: TGTGCCAGCAGCCCGCCGGGACAGGGGTTTCGGCGGGTAACCTACGAGCAGTACTTC

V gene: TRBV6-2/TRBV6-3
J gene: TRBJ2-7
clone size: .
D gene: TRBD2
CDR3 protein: CASSWAGGTYEQYF
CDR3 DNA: TGTGCCAGCAGTTGGGCGGGAGGCACCTACGAGCAGTACTTC

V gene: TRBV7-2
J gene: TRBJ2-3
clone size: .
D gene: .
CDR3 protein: CASSPSGRTDTQYF
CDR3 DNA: TGTGCCAGCAGCCCCTCGGGCCGCACAGATACGCAGTATTTT

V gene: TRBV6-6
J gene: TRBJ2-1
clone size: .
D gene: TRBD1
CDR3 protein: CASSPSDRGMSNEQFF
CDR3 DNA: TGTGCCAGCAGTCCCTCAGACAGGGGGATGAGCAATGAGCAGTTCTTC

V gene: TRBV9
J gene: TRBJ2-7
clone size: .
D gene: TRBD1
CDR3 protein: CASSVTGQGPYEQYF
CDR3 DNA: TGTGCCAGCAGCGTAACAGGACAGGGACCATACGAGCAGTACTTC

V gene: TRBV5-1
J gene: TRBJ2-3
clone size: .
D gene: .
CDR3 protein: CASSPYEGDTQYF
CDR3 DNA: TGCGCCAGCAGCCCTTACGAGGGGGATACGCAGTATTTT

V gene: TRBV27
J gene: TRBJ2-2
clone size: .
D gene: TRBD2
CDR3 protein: CASSSGSLAGELFF
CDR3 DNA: TGTGCCAGCAGCAGCGGGAGTCTAGCCGGGGAGCTGTTTTTT

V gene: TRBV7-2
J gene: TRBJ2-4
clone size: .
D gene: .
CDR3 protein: CASSLGGSKNIQYF
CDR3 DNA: TGTGCCAGCAGCTTAGGGGGGAGTAAGAACATTCAGTACTTC

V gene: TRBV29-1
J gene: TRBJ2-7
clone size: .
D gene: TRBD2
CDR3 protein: CSVEGLGGSRYEQYF
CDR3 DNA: TGCAGCGTTGAAGGGTTAGGCGGGAGTAGGTACGAGCAGTACTTC

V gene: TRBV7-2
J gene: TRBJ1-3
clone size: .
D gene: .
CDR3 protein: CASSQRQDSGNTIYF
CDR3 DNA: TGTGCCAGCAGCCAACGACAGGACTCTGGAAACACCATATATTTT

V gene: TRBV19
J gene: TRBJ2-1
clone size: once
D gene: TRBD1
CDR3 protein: CASTRTGSYEQFF
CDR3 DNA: TGTGCCAGTACCCGGACAGGGAGCTATGAGCAGTTCTTC

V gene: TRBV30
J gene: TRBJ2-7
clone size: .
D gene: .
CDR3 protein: CAWSVPGRGRYEQYF
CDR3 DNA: TGTGCCTGGAGTGTACCTGGGAGGGGGCGGTACGAGCAGTACTTC

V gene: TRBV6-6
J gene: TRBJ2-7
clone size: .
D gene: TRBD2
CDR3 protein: CASSTGTSTHEQYF
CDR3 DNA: TGTGCCAGCAGCACCGGGACTAGCACCCACGAGCAGTACTTC

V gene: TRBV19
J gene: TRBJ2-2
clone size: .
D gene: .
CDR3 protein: CASSMWQDTGELFF
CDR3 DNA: TGTGCCAGTAGTATGTGGCAGGACACCGGGGAGCTGTTTTTT

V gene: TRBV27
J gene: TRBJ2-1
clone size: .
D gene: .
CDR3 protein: CASKLGTSVYNEQFF
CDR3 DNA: TGTGCCAGCAAGCTTGGGACCTCGGTCTACAATGAGCAGTTCTTC

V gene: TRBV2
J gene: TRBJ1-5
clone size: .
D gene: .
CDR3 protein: CASRERQLNQPQHF
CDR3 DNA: TGTGCCAGCAGGGAAAGACAGCTCAATCAGCCCCAGCATTTT

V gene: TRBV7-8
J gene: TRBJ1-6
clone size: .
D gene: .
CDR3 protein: CASSIRDATNSPLHF
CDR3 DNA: TGTGCCAGCAGCATCCGGGACGCTACTAATTCACCCCTCCACTTT

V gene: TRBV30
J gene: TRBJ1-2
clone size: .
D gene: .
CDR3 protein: CAWVLSNYGYTF
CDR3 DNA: TGTGCCTGGGTGCTGAGTAACTATGGCTACACCTTC

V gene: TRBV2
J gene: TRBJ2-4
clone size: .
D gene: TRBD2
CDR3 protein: CASSDVAGGYIQYF
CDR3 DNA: TGTGCCAGCAGTGATGTTGCGGGAGGTTACATTCAGTACTTC

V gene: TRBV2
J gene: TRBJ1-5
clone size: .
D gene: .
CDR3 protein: CASSEPLQGPRGPQHF
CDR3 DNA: TGTGCCAGCAGTGAACCTTTACAGGGTCCCCGGGGGCCCCAGCATTTT

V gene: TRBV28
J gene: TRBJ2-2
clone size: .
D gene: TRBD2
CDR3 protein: CASSLWTSGSRNTGELFF
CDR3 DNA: TGTGCCAGCAGTTTATGGACTAGCGGGAGCCGTAACACCGGGGAGCTGTTTTTT

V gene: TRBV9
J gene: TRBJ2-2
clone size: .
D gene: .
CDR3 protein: CASSVASTNTGELFF
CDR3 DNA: TGTGCCAGCAGCGTGGCCTCTACGAACACCGGGGAGCTGTTTTTT

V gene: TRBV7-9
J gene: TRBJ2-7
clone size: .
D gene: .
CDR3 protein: CASSLGTVSYEQYF
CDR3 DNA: TGTGCCAGCAGCTTAGGGACAGTCTCCTACGAGCAGTACTTC

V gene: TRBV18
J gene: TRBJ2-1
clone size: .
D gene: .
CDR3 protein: CASSPGAVRANEQFF
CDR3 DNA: TGTGCCAGCTCACCAGGCGCAGTCAGGGCCAATGAGCAGTTCTTC

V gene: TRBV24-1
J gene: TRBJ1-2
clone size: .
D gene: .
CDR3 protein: CATRDSGGDYGYTF
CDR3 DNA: TGTGCCACCAGGGACTCCGGGGGAGACTATGGCTACACCTTC

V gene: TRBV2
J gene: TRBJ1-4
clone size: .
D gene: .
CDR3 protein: CASSPGTNEKLFF
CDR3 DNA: TGTGCCAGCTCCCCAGGGACTAATGAAAAACTGTTTTTT

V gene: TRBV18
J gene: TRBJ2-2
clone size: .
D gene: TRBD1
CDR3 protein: CASSPPTGGNTGELFF
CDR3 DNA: TGTGCCAGCTCACCACCGACAGGGGGGAACACCGGGGAGCTGTTTTTT

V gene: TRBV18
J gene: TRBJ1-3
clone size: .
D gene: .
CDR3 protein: CASSPGSMTAGNTIYF
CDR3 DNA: TGTGCCAGCTCACCAGGATCTATGACAGCAGGAAACACCATATATTTT

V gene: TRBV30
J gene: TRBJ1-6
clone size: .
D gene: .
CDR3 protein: CAWRPDRTANSPLHF
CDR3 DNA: TGTGCCTGGCGCCCGGACCGGACAGCCAATTCACCCCTCCACTTT

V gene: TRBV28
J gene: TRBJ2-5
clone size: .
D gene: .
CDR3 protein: CASSLSGGPQETQYF
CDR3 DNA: TGTGCCAGCAGTTTGTCCGGAGGACCGCAAGAGACCCAGTACTTC

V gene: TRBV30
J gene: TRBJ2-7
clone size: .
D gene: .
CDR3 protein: CAWSGTVGEQYF
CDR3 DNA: TGTGCCTGGAGTGGGACCGTCGGGGAGCAGTACTTC

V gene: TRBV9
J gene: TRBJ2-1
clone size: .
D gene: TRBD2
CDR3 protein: CASSVGSTSGYNEQFF
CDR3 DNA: TGTGCCAGCAGCGTAGGGTCGACTAGCGGCTACAATGAGCAGTTCTTC

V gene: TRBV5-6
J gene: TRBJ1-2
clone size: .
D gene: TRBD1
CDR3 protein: CASSLWQGVNGYTF
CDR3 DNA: TGTGCCAGCAGCTTGTGGCAGGGGGTAAATGGCTACACCTTC

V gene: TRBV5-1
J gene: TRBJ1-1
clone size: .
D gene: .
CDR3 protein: CASSSGLGAQKEAFF
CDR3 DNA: TGCGCCAGCAGCTCGGGTCTCGGGGCTCAGAAAGAAGCTTTCTTT

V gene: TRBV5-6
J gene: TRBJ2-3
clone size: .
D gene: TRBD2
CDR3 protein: CASSPGLAYTQYF
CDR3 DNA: TGTGCCAGCAGCCCAGGACTAGCGTATACGCAGTATTTT

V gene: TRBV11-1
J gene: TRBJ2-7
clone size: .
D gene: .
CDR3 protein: CASSLGLGVHYEQYF
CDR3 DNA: TGTGCCAGCAGCTTAGGACTAGGGGTCCACTACGAGCAGTACTTC

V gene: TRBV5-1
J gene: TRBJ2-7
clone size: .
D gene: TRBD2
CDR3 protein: CASSSSGRASYEQYF
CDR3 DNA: TGCGCCAGCAGCTCTAGCGGGAGGGCCTCCTACGAGCAGTACTTC

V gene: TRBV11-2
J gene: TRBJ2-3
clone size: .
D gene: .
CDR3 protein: CASSFPAPRATDTQYF
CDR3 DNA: TGTGCCAGCAGCTTCCCCGCACCTAGGGCCACAGATACGCAGTATTTT

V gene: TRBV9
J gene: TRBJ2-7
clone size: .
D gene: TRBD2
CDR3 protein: CASSVGGGGFNEQYF
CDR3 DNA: TGTGCCAGCAGCGTAGGCGGGGGGGGTTTCAACGAGCAGTACTTC

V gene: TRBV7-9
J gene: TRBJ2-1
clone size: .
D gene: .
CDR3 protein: CASSLGRGRDEQFF
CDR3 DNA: TGTGCCAGCAGCTTAGGTAGGGGTAGGGATGAGCAGTTCTTC

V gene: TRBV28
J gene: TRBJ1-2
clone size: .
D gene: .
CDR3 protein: CASSKPDINYGYTF
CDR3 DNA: TGTGCCAGCAGTAAACCAGACATTAACTATGGCTACACCTTC